This T cell receptor (beta chain) is from a study of blood T cell repertoires in COVID-19 (dated by TCRdb to the early 2020s). About the study as a whole: Samples covering the acute and convalescent phases of COVID-19 were provided by collaborators in the United States, Italy and Spain. The material from the prospective study consisted of cDNA or gDNA derived from T cells, B-cell-depleted T cells, or PBMCs. HLA class I and class II types, where available, came from metadata supplied by the sample provider rather than from assay-based typing. The samples were drawn from two sources: the first 160 participants of the ongoing ImmuneRACE study, and 1,200 or so subjects contributed by 6 global collaborators. The sample metadata nearly always contained a de-identified subject ID, COVID-19 status, age in years and sex. The repertoires were released in a freely available public database intended as a resource for research on the immune response to SARS-CoV-2. Subjects who had been exposed to COVID-19, were actively infected with it, or had recovered from it provided the deeply sampled blood TCRbeta repertoires that made up the dataset.

A remark on this clone: Its binding antigen is unknown. No base quality information exists; no much larger clone differs at one position.

TCRbeta CDR3 regions were amplified from genomic DNA by means of the immunoSEQ Assay, a bias-controlled multiplex PCR. In the paper's pipeline: The number of nucleated cells in each sample was estimated from the amplification of reference gene primers within the assay. Sequence reads were collapsed and filtered to measure the absolute abundance of every unique TCRbeta CDR3 rearrangement. Productive Simpson clonality was computed per sample as the square root of Simpson's diversity index over productive rearrangements. TCRdb limited this immuneACCESS table to in-frame rearrangements with V and J called. A share of clones is missing; checked studies link under half to unresolved V genes, and the rest is unexplained. V and J calls and clone size are copied from that table; D and trimming were computed from the DNA. Across this sample there are around 250,000 clones, with 91% seen only once. Together, the top ten hold around 1.3% of the sample.

Participants in the prospective study were enrolled through a virtual design, were aged about 18 to 100 years, and lived in approximately 25 United States geographic areas. To assign participants to cohorts, the prospective study relied on clinical history that participants themselves reported in a screening survey and a study questionnaire. In the prospective study, mobile phlebotomists collected whole blood, serum and a nasopharyngeal or oropharyngeal swab from each participant. Prospective study participants could optionally give additional blood draws and questionnaires over an approximately 2-month period. Before DNA extraction, prospective study blood samples were shipped either frozen or at room temperature. Taken from the germline V gene (reference sequence), the CDR1 and CDR2 loops are LNHDA and SQIVND. V is reduced by 4 bases and J by 1 base, leaving a spacing of 7 bases between them. The CDR3 runs 13 residues from the cysteine to the phenylalanine. The retained sequence is limited to the CDR3, 39 bases, with the frame set at the first base.

The paper's findings and limits, for the study overall: Clinical and demographic metadata were provided uncurated, with the amount varying by source and participant.

Source material: PBMCs or T cells enriched from blood (not recorded which). This receptor was obtained from a human donor in a cohort exposed to, infected with or recovered from COVID-19 (not recorded which). The donor label of this sample is uncertain. The rearranged segments are TRBV19 and TRBJ1-1, with no reliable assignment of the D segment. The CDR3 region: CASSRRQNTEAFF. The bases are TGTGCCAGTAGTAGGCGGCAGAACACTGAAGCTTTCTTT. Where the CDR3 stops, the reference TRBV19 and TRBJ1-1 genes take over; the full variable domain is DGGITQSPKYLFRKEGQNVTLSCEQNLNHDAMYWYRQDPGQGLRLIYYSQIVNDFQKGDIAEGYSVSREKKESFPLTVTSAQKNPTAFYLCASSRRQNTEAFFGQGTRLTVV.